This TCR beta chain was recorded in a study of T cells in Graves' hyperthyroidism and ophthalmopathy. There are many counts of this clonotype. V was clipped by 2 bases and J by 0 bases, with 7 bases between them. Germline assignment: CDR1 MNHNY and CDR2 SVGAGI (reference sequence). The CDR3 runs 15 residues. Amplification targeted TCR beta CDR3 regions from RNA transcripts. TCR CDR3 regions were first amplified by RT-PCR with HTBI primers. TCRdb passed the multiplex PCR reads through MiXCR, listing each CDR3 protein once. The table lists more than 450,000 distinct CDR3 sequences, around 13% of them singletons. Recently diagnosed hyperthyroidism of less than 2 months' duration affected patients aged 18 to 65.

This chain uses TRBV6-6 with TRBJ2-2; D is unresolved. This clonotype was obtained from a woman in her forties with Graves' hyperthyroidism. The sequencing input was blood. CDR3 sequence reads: CASSYQDTNTGELFF. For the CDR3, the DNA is TGTGCCAGCAGTTACCAAGACACGAACACCGGGGAGCTGTTTTTT.